This T cell receptor (beta chain) came from a study of beta chain features in type 1 diabetes listed by TCRdb under 2018. General notes on the study: Patients and healthy donors did not differ in mean age, gender distribution, total cell number or subset yield. In the study, TCRB repertoires of sorted circulating CD4+ T cell subsets from recently diagnosed type 1 diabetes patients were compared with those of matched healthy donors. Whereas all 30 or so donors provided naive and central memory subsets, regulatory and stem cell-like memory subsets were isolated from just 8 patients and roughly 8 healthy donors. A total of roughly 99 million sorted cells were examined across all samples, and the number of cells per subset was strongly correlated with RNA yield. Summary of the overall study and its limitations: PCR may preferentially amplify shorter templates, but because patient and control samples were amplified and corrected together, any resulting skew would affect both groups equally. Only small numbers of individuals were included in the HLA sub-analyses, which left unresolved whether HLA type had any influence on TCRB rearrangement. Naive, central memory and regulatory TCRB repertoires appeared more similar among patients than among healthy donors. Type 1 diabetes patients showed a moderate but significant shortening of TCRB CDR3 length in all four CD4+ subsets. At VDJ recombination sites, type 1 diabetes patients had fewer insertions and more deleted nucleotides, which implies abnormalities in thymic rearrangement. Because cDNA was sequenced instead of genomic DNA, activated cells with high expression could be over-represented, although the groups did not differ in activation or CD3 levels.

The entire amount of isolated RNA was reverse transcribed using the High Capacity cDNA Reverse Transcription Kit, so the sequenced TCRB transcripts were expressed ones. Deep immunoSEQ sequencing was applied to naive, central memory and regulatory T cell samples, giving an average of about 3.6 million total reads per sample. Sorted cells were lysed in RLT buffer and RNA was extracted with DNase-treated RNeasy Micro or Mini kits, depending on cell number. To prevent cross-contamination, each cell subset was processed individually, whereas patient and healthy donor samples were processed jointly. The immunoSEQ multiplex PCR was used to amplify TCRB sequences from cDNA, generating 87-bp fragments that spanned the CDR3 region. Sequencing of the amplicons was performed on the Illumina HiSeq platform. The published analysis was carried out like this. Synthetic template baselines were used to correct PCR bias computationally, reads within Hamming distance 2 were collapsed together, and singletons that could not be merged were discarded. Reads were aligned to IMGT to assign V, D and J genes, CDR3 length, and insertions or deletions at six rearrangement sites. Within each subset, clonotype counts were normalized to sorted cell number, after which true diversity and Gini coefficients were computed with the tcR R package. Repertoire sharing was quantified using the overlap coefficient calculated on TCRB nucleotide sequences. Out-of-frame TCRB sequences from naive cells were analyzed to stand in for the pre-selection repertoire. TCRdb re-hosts the immuneACCESS table, in-frame sequences only. Its copies lack some clones; in the studies checked, an unresolved V gene accounts for under half of them, and the cause for the rest is not known. The DNA gave D and trimming, while V, J and clone size come from that table. The sample table records under 250,000 clones; around 14% of these occur just once. Approximately 0.024% of the sample comes from the top ten.

From each donor, a single peripheral blood sample of around 0.12 L on average was drawn into heparinised tubes. Naive, central memory, regulatory and stem cell-like memory CD4+ T cells were sorted on a BD FACSAria II using a panel including CD45RO, CCR7, CD25, CD127, CD95 and CD27. Purity was above 95% for every sorted population. PBMCs were separated immediately by Lymphoprep density gradient centrifugation and were stained directly, without being cultured. To minimize batch effects, samples were stained and sorted in pairs, one healthy donor with one patient per experiment. This clone was counted only a few times. Its cognate antigen has yet to be identified. Qualities for individual bases were not recorded, and no much larger clone is one base off. Including the terminal cysteine and phenylalanine, the CDR3 comprises 14 residues. Of the read, only the CDR3 DNA is kept; its 42 bases are in frame from base 1. V is cut by 3 bases and J by 4 bases, and the space between the germline ends is 12 bases. Via the germline V gene (reference sequence), CDR1 is SEHNR and CDR2 FQNEAQ.

The sample was naive CD4+ T cells from blood. In light of the paper, this sample's cell subset or site label describes: true naive CD4+ T cells. The chain couples TRBV7-9 to TRBJ1-1; the D segment could be TRBD1, given 6 matching bases. The receptor comes from a woman aged 40 to 50 in good health. The CDR3 protein is CASSLGGGGTEAFF. The bases are TGTGCCAGCAGCTTGGGGGGCGGGGGCACTGAAGCTTTCTTT.